This is a list of T cell receptor beta chains from one sample in a study of cytomegalovirus exposure and HLA in healthy donors. The method was immunoSEQ multiplex PCR; TCRdb's version includes in-frame clones alone and lacks a portion of them. The table shows some 200,000 clones, with around 82% occurring only once. The sequenced sample consisted of PBMCs. Receptors originate from a woman younger than 45 in good health and CMV-seronegative. CDR3s include the opening cysteine and the closing phenylalanine or tryptophan. D genes are given only for firm matches. The listing skips clone size in some rows; elsewhere it reads once, few, many or a size class.

TRBV7-8	.	TRBJ2-3	.	CASSLAQTDTQYF	TGTGCCAGCAGCTTAGCTCAGACAGATACGCAGTATTTT
TRBV5-6	.	TRBJ2-7	TRBD1	CASSETGQAISYEQYF	TGTGCCAGCAGCGAAACGGGACAGGCGATCTCCTACGAGCAGTACTTC
TRBV20-1	.	TRBJ2-1	TRBD2	CSAGGNNEQFF	TGCAGTGCGGGAGGGAACAATGAGCAGTTCTTC
TRBV6-5	.	TRBJ1-5	TRBD1	CASSSGGQGASQPQHF	TGTGCCAGCAGTTCCGGGGGACAGGGGGCCAGTCAGCCCCAGCATTTT
TRBV4-2	.	TRBJ1-1	TRBD1	CASSQATGFRNTEAFF	TGTGCCAGCAGCCAAGCGACAGGGTTCAGGAACACTGAAGCTTTCTTT
TRBV19	once	TRBJ1-1	.	CASSTGAEPLNTEAFF	TGTGCCAGTAGTACAGGGGCTGAGCCCCTGAACACTGAAGCTTTCTTT
TRBV5-1	.	TRBJ2-3	TRBD2	CASSPLIGGGATDTQYF	TGCGCCAGCAGCCCGTTGATCGGCGGGGGGGCAACAGATACGCAGTATTTT
TRBV9	.	TRBJ2-1	TRBD2	CASSVRTSGGEQFF	TGTGCCAGCAGCGTCAGGACTAGCGGGGGCGAGCAGTTCTTC
TRBV27	.	TRBJ1-2	.	CASRAGAILNYGYTF	TGTGCCAGCAGAGCGGGGGCGATATTGAACTATGGCTACACCTTC
TRBV2	.	TRBJ2-2	TRBD1	CASSKHTSGTGVLVELFF	TGTGCCAGCAGTAAACATACCTCCGGGACAGGGGTATTAGTGGAGCTGTTTTTT
TRBV7-9	.	TRBJ2-1	TRBD2	CASSSSRLAGGDDEQFF	TGTGCCAGCAGCTCATCTCGACTAGCGGGAGGGGACGATGAGCAGTTCTTC
TRBV6-6	once	TRBJ1-5	TRBD1	CASRGTGGGNQPQHF	TGTGCCAGCAGGGGGACAGGGGGCGGCAATCAGCCCCAGCATTTT
TRBV5-1	few	TRBJ2-6	TRBD1	CASSPGQTSGANVLTF	TGCGCCAGCAGCCCGGGACAGACGTCTGGGGCCAACGTCCTGACTTTC
TRBV4-1	few	TRBJ2-1	.	CASSQAKGRGIISYNEQFF	TGCGCCAGCAGCCAAGCGAAAGGTCGGGGAATTATCTCCTACAATGAGCAGTTCTTC
TRBV18	.	TRBJ2-7	TRBD2	CASSPPEGREVQYF	TGTGCCAGCTCACCACCGGAGGGGAGGGAAGTTCAGTACTTC
TRBV7-9	.	TRBJ1-1	.	CASSRESMNTEAFF	TGTGCCAGCAGCAGAGAATCCATGAACACTGAAGCTTTCTTT
TRBV7-6	.	TRBJ1-1	.	CASSLEMAASTEAFF	TGTGCCAGCAGCTTAGAGATGGCGGCCAGCACTGAAGCTTTCTTT
TRBV6-1	.	TRBJ1-2	.	CASSELYGVIKGYTF	TGTGCCAGCAGTGAACTTTATGGGGTGATAAAGGGGTACACCTTC
TRBV19	.	TRBJ2-5	.	CASSIGGYGETQYF	TGTGCCAGTAGTATAGGAGGGTACGGGGAGACCCAGTACTTC
TRBV5-6	few	TRBJ2-7	.	CASSLGHRLSSYEQYF	TGTGCCAGCAGCTTGGGGCACAGGTTGAGCTCCTACGAGCAGTACTTC
TRBV5-4	few	TRBJ1-3	.	CASSWGRGDSGNTIYF	TGTGCCAGCAGCTGGGGCCGGGGGGACTCTGGAAACACCATATATTTT
TRBV5-4	.	TRBJ1-1	.	CASTRAGAGTEAFF	TGTGCCAGCACGAGGGCAGGGGCCGGCACTGAAGCTTTCTTT
TRBV7-2	.	TRBJ2-3	TRBD2	CASSSGGAGTDTQYF	TGTGCCAGCAGCTCGGGGGGAGCGGGCACAGATACGCAGTATTTT
TRBV28	.	TRBJ1-2	.	CASSLFQYGYTF	TGTGCCAGCAGTTTATTCCAGTATGGCTACACCTTC
TRBV6-5	.	TRBJ1-2	.	CASSRRGYTYGYTF	TGTGCCAGCAGCCGCAGGGGTTACACCTATGGCTACACCTTC
TRBV4-1	.	TRBJ2-7	.	CASSLNSEQYF	TGCGCCAGCAGCCTAAACTCCGAGCAGTACTTC
TRBV9	.	TRBJ1-4	.	CASSVGGSTNEKLFF	TGTGCCAGCAGCGTAGGAGGTTCTACTAATGAAAAACTGTTTTTT
TRBV7-9	.	TRBJ2-7	.	CASSLGPGTYEQYF	TGTGCCAGCAGCTTAGGACCGGGTACCTACGAGCAGTACTTC
TRBV28	.	TRBJ1-5	TRBD1	CASSGDRGPNQPQHF	TGTGCCAGCAGTGGGGACAGGGGGCCCAATCAGCCCCAGCATTTT
TRBV4-2	few	TRBJ2-5	TRBD2	CASSQVLAGGQETQYF	TGTGCCAGCAGCCAAGTCCTAGCGGGGGGACAAGAGACCCAGTACTTC
TRBV6-1	once	TRBJ2-7	.	CASSEGSGRWYEQYF	TGTGCCAGCAGTGAAGGTAGTGGGAGGTGGTACGAGCAGTACTTC
TRBV12-5	once	TRBJ2-2	.	CASGPNTALTGELFF	TGTGCTAGTGGTCCTAACACAGCCTTGACCGGGGAGCTGTTTTTT
TRBV27	.	TRBJ1-5	.	CASSRSYSPDRTQHF	TGTGCCAGCAGTCGCTCTTACTCACCCGACAGGACCCAGCATTTT
TRBV7-8	.	TRBJ1-1	.	CASSLDRISTEAFF	TGTGCCAGCAGCTTAGACAGGATAAGCACTGAAGCTTTCTTT
TRBV2	.	TRBJ2-2	.	CASSEVSIAKRELFF	TGTGCCAGCAGTGAAGTCTCAATAGCCAAGAGGGAGCTGTTTTTT
TRBV30	.	TRBJ2-5	.	CAWSGLAGETQYF	TGTGCCTGGAGTGGCCTAGCTGGGGAGACCCAGTACTTC
TRBV2	.	TRBJ2-1	.	CASKPGSNNEQFF	TGTGCCAGCAAGCCGGGATCCAACAATGAGCAGTTCTTC
TRBV2	.	TRBJ1-2	.	CASIRDETIIGREHYGYTF	TGTGCCAGCATACGGGACGAGACCATAATCGGGAGGGAGCATTATGGCTACACCTTC
TRBV7-8	.	TRBJ2-2	.	CASSLARTVPGFF	TGTGCCAGCAGCTTAGCACGGACAGTTCCAGGGTTTTTT
TRBV9	.	TRBJ1-3	.	CASKAGDSGNTIYF	TGTGCCAGCAAGGCAGGGGACTCTGGAAACACCATATATTTT
TRBV27	once	TRBJ2-3	.	CASSSSRGTDTQYF	TGTGCCAGCAGCTCCAGTCGGGGCACAGATACGCAGTATTTT
TRBV19	.	TRBJ2-1	TRBD2	CASKLAGGQFDNEQFF	TGTGCCAGTAAACTAGCGGGGGGCCAGTTCGACAATGAGCAGTTCTTC
TRBV19	.	TRBJ1-4	TRBD1	CASSTTGTGPEKLFF	TGTGCCAGTAGTACTACCGGGACAGGTCCTGAAAAACTGTTTTTT
TRBV30	.	TRBJ1-6	TRBD1	CAWRPPGGRYNSPLHF	TGTGCCTGGAGGCCCCCAGGGGGCCGCTATAATTCACCCCTCCACTTT